This TCR beta chain originates from a study of vaccination effects on CD4 cells after COVID-19. Study-wide background: The participants, recipients of two vaccine doses, got either BNT162b2 or mRNA-1273. Sampling occurred 16 days and one week pre-vaccination in a couple of convalescent patients.

This clone has only a few counts. The target antigen is unknown. Before any sequencing was done, the ViraFEST assay used viral peptide pools to expand antigen-specific CD4+ T cells. The culture ran for roughly 10 days before CD4+ T cells were isolated. Infection dated between March and December 2020, before the Alpha, Beta and Delta variants reached the United States. A few million PBMC were seeded per well and grown in the presence of 10 IU/ml IL-2 and 10 ug/ml peptides. At days 3 and 7, half of the medium was exchanged for IL-2 medium. The CDR3 contains 14 residues. The V gene lost 4 bases and the J gene lost 6 bases, with 15 bases spanning the gap. Germline V gene data show CDR1 as SGHTA and CDR2 as FQGNSA. Clones were read by immunoSEQ multiplex PCR, and TCRdb kept only the in-frame ones, dropping some. The repertoire includes under 35,000 clones, under 85% of them detected once, and around 28% sits in the top ten.

The chain uses TRBV7-2 and TRBJ2-5; D gene unclear. This material consisted of CD4+ T cells from PBMCs cultured with a peptide pool, taken before COVID-19 vaccination. The origin of this receptor is a human donor who had a prior SARS-CoV-2 infection. CDR3 nucleotide sequence: TGTGCCAGCAGCTCCCCGACAAATTTGAAGACCCAGTACTTC. Residues: CASSSPTNLKTQYF.